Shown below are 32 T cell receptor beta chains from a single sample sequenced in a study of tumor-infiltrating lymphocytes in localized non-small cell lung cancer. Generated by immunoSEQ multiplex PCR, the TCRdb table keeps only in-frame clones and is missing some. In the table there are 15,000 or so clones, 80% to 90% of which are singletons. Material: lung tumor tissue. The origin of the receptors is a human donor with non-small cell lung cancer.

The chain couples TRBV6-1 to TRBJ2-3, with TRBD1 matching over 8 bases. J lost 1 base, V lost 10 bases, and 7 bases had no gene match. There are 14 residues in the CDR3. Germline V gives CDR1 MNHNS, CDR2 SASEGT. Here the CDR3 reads CATLGQGGTDTQYF. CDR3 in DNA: TGTGCCACGTTAGGACAGGGCGGCACAGATACGCAGTATTTT.

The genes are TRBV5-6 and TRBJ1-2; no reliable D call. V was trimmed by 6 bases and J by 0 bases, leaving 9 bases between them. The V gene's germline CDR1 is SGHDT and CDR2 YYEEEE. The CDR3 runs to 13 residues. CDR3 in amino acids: CASNFRSNYGYTF. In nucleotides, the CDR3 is TGTGCCAGCAACTTCCGGTCTAACTATGGCTACACCTTC.

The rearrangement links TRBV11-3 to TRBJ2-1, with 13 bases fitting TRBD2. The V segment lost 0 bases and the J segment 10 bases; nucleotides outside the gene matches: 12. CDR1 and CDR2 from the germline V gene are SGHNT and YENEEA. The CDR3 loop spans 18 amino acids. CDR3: CASSLDLARLAGGPEQFF. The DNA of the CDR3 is TGTGCCAGCAGCTTAGATTTAGCCCGACTAGCGGGAGGTCCCGAGCAGTTCTTC.

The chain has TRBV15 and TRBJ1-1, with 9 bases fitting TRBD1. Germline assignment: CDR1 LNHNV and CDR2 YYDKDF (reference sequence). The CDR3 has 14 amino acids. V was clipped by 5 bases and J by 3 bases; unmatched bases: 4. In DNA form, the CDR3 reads TGTGCCACCAGCGGTGACAGGGGGGACACTGAAGCTTTCTTT. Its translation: CATSGDRGDTEAFF.

The CDR3 protein is CASSLKQPYEQYF. The CDR3 bases are TGTGCCAGCAGTTTAAAACAGCCCTACGAGCAGTACTTC. The rearrangement links TRBV28 to TRBJ2-7; D gene unclear. Germline assignment: CDR1 MDHEN and CDR2 SYDVKM. V was trimmed by 2 bases and J by 2 bases, leaving 7 bases between them. The CDR3 is 13 residues long.

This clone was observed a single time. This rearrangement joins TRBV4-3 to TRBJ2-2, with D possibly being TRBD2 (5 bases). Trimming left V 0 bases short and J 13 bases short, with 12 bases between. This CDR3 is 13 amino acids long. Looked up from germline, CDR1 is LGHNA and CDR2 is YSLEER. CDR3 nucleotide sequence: TGCGCCAGCAGCCAAGATAGGGCGGGTGGGCTGTTTTTT. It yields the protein CASSQDRAGGLFF.

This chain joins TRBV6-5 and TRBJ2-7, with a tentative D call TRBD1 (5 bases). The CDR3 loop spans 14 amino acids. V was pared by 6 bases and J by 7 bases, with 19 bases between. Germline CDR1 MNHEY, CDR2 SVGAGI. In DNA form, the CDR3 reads TGTGCCAGCAGACAAACAGGTGCCCCTATAGAGCAGTACTTC. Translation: CASRQTGAPIEQYF.

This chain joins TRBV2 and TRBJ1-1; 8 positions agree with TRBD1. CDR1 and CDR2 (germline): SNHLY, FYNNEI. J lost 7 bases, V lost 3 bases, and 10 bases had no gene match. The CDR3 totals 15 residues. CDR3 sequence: CASSDVGQGKGEAFF. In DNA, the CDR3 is TGTGCCAGCAGTGATGTTGGACAGGGTAAGGGTGAAGCTTTCTTT.

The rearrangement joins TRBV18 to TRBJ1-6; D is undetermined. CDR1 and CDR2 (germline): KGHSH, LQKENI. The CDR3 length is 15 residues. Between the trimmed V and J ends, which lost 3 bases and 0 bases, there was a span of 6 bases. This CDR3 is CASSPSSSYNSPLHF. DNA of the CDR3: TGTGCCAGCTCACCCTCGAGCTCCTATAATTCACCCCTCCACTTT.

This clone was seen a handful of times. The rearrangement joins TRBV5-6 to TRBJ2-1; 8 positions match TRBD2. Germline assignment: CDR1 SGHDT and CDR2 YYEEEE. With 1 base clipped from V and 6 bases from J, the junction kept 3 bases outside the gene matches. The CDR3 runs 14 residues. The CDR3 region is CASSLTGTSNEQFF. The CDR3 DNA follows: TGTGCCAGCAGCTTGACCGGGACTAGCAATGAGCAGTTCTTC.

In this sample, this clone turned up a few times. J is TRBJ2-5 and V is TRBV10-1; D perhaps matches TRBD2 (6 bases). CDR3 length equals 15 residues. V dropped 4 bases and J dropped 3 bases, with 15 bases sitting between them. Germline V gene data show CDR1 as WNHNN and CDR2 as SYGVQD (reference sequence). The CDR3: CASSVGGVGEETQYF. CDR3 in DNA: TGCGCCAGCAGTGTGGGGGGAGTAGGTGAAGAGACCCAGTACTTC.

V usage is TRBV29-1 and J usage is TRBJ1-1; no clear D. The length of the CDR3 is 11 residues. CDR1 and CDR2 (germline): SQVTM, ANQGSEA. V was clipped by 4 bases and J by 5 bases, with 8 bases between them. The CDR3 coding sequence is TGCAGCGTTGTCACGAGGACTGAAGCTTTCTTT. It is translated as CSVVTRTEAFF.

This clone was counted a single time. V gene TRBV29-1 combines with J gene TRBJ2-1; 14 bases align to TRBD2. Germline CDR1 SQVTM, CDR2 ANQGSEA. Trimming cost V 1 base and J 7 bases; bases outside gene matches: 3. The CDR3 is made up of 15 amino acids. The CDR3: CSVEGLAGGWNEQFF. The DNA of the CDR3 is TGCAGCGTTGAAGGACTAGCGGGAGGGTGGAATGAGCAGTTCTTC.

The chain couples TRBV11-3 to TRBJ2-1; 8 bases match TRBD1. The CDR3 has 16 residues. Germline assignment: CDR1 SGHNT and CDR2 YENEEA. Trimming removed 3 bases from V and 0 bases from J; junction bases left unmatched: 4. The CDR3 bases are TGTGCCAGCAGCTTGCAGGGGGCCAACTCCTACAATGAGCAGTTCTTC. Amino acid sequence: CASSLQGANSYNEQFF.

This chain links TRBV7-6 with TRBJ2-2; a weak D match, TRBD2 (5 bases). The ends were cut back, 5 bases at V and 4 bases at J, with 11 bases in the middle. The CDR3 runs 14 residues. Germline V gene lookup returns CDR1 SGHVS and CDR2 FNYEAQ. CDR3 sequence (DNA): TGTGCCAGCAGCCTCGCCGGGATCACCGGGGAGCTGTTTTTT. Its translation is CASSLAGITGELFF.

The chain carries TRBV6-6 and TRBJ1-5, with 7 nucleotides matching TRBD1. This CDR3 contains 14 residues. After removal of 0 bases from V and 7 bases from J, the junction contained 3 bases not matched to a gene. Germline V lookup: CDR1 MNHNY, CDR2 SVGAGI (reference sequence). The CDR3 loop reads CASSYSTGNQPQHF. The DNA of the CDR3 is TGTGCCAGCAGTTACTCGACAGGGAACCAGCCCCAGCATTTT.

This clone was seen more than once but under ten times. The CDR3 coding sequence is TGTGCCAGCAGCTTAGAGACTAGAGAGCAGTACTTC. Its protein is CASSLETREQYF. The chain carries TRBV7-2 and TRBJ2-7, with a tentative D call TRBD2 (6 bases). There are 12 residues in the CDR3. The V end was cut by 1 base, the J end by 7 bases, with 8 bases between. Germline CDR1 reads SGHTA; CDR2 reads FQGNSA.

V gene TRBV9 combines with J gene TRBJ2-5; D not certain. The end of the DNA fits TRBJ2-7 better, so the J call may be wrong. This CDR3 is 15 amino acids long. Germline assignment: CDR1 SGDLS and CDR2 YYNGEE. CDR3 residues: CASSVGVGRRDEQYF. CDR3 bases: TGTGCCAGCAGCGTAGGGGTCGGTCGACGGGACGAGCAGTACTTC.

CDR3 loop: CASSLGGQGNQPQHF. CDR3 sequence (DNA): TGTGCCAGCAGCTTAGGGGGGCAGGGCAATCAGCCCCAGCATTTT. J is TRBJ1-5 and V is TRBV7-8; a weak D match, TRBD1 (6 bases). Trimming took 1 base from V and 2 from J, leaving 9 bases between them. CDR1 and CDR2 from the germline V gene are SGHVS and FQNEAQ. The CDR3 totals 15 residues. The entire variable domain, with the rest obtained from reference TRBV7-8 and TRBJ1-5, is as follows: GAGVSQSPRYKVAKRGQDVALRCDPISGHVSLFWYQQALGQGPEFLTYFQNEAQLDKSGLPSDRFFAERPEGSVSTLKIQRTQQEDSAVYLCASSLGGQGNQPQHFGDGTRLSIL.

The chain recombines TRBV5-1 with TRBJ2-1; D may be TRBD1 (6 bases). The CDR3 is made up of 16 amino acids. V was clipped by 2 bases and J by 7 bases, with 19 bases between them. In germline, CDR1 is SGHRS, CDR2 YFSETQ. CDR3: CASSLGVGERGNEQFF. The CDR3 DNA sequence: TGCGCCAGCAGCTTAGGGGTAGGGGAGAGGGGGAATGAGCAGTTCTTC. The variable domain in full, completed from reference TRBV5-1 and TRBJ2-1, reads KAGVTQTPRYLIKTRGQQVTLSCSPISGHRSVSWYQQTPGQGLQFLFEYFSETQRNKGNFPGRFSGRQFSNSRSEMNVSTLELGDSALYLCASSLGVGERGNEQFFGPGTRLTVL.

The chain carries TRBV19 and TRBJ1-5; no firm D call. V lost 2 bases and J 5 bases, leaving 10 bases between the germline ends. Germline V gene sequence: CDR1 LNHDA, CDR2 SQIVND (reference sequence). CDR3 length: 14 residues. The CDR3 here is CASSIMGFDQPQHF. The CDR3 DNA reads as TGTGCCAGTAGTATAATGGGATTTGATCAGCCCCAGCATTTT.

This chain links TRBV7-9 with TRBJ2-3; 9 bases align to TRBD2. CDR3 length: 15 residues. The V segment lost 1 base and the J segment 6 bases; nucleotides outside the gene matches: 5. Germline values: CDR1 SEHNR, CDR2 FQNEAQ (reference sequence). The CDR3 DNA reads TGTGCCAGCAGCTTAGGGGCGGGAGGGGCCGATACGCAGTATTTT. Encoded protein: CASSLGAGGADTQYF.

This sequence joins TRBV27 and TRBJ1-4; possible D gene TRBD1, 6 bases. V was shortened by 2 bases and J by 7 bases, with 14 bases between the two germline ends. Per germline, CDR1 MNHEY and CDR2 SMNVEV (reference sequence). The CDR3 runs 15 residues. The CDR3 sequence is CASSLISTGVEKLFF. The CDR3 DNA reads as TGTGCCAGCAGTTTAATCTCGACAGGTGTTGAAAAACTGTTTTTT.

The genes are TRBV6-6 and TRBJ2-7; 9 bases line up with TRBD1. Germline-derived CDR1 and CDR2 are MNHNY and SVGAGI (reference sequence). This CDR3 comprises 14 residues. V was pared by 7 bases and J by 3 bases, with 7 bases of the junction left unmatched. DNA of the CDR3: TGTGCCAGCAAGCCGGGACAGGGCTTCTACGAGCAGTACTTC. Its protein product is CASKPGQGFYEQYF.

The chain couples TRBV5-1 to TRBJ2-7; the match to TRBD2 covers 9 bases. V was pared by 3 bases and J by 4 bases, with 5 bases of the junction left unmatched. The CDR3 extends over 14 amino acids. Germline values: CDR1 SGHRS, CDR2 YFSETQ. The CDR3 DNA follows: TGCGCCAGCAGCTCCGGACTAGCGCGATACGAGCAGTACTTC. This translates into CASSSGLARYEQYF.

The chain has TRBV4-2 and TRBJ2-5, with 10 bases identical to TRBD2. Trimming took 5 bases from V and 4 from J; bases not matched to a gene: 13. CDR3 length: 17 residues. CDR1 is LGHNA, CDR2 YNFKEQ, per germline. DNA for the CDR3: TGTGCCAGCAGCTTGGTGAGCGGGAGGGCCGGGACAGAGACCCAGTACTTC. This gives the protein CASSLVSGRAGTETQYF.

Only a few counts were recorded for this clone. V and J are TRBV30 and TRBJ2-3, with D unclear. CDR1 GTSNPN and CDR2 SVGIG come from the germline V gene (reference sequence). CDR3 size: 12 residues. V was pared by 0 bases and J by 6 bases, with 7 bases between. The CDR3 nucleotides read TGTGCCTGGAGTGTACGATCGGATACGCAGTATTTT. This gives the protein CAWSVRSDTQYF.

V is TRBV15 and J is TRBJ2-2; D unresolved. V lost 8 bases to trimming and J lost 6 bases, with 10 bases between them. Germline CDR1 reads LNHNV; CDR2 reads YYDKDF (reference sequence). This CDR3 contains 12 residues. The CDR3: CATHRRSGELFF. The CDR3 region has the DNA TGTGCCACCCACAGACGATCCGGGGAGCTGTTTTTT.

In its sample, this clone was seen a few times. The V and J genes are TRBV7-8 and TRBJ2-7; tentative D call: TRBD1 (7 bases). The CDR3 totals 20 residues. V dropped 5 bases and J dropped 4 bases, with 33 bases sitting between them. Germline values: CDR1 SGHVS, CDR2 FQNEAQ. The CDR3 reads CASSRTSLTGHKRESYEQYF. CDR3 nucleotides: TGTGCCAGCAGCCGGACCTCCTTGACAGGGCATAAACGGGAGTCATACGAGCAGTACTTC.

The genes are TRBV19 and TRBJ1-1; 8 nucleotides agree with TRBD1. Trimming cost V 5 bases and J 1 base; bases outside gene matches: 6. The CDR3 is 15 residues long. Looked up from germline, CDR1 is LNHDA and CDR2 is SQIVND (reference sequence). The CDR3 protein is CASSSGTGGNTEAFF. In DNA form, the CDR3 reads TGTGCCAGTAGTTCGGGTACAGGGGGGAACACTGAAGCTTTCTTT. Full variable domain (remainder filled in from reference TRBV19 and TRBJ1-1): DGGITQSPKYLFRKEGQNVTLSCEQNLNHDAMYWYRQDPGQGLRLIYYSQIVNDFQKGDIAEGYSVSREKKESFPLTVTSAQKNPTAFYLCASSSGTGGNTEAFFGQGTRLTVV.

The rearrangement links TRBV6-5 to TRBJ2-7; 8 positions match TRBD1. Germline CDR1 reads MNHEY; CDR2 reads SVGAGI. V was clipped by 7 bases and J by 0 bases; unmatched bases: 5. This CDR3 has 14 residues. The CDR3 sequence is CASTRGTGSYEQYF. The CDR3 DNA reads TGTGCCAGCACCCGGGGGACAGGCTCCTACGAGCAGTACTTC.

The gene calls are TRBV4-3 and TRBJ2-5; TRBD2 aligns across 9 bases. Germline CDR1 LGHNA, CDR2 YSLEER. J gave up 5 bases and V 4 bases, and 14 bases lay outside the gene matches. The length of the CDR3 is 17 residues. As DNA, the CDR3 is TGCGCCAGCAGCCCCGAGGCGGGCGGGAGGGCCGGGGAGACCCAGTACTTC. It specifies CASSPEAGGRAGETQYF.